This TCR beta chain emerged from a study of cytomegalovirus exposure and HLA in healthy donors. 13 Jbeta primers and 60 Vbeta primers were used for the PCR. The table came from immunoSEQ multiplex PCR; TCRdb's copy has only in-frame clones and leaves some out. The profile shows 95,000 to 150,000 clones, about 10% of them singletons. The V end lost 0 bases, the J end lost 0 bases, and 8 bases lay between the germline ends. The germline CDR1 and CDR2 sequences are SGHRS and YFSETQ. The CDR3 is made up of 15 amino acids. This sequence joins TRBV5-1 and TRBJ2-3, with D unclear. The sequence was collected from a woman between 18 and 29 years old in good health and CMV-seropositive. The specimen sequenced was PBMCs. For the CDR3, the DNA is TGCGCCAGCAGCTTGGCGGCTAGAAGCACAGATACGCAGTATTTT. Its protein is CASSLAARSTDTQYF.